Shown below are 10 T cell receptor beta chains from a single sample sequenced in a study of blood T cell repertoires in COVID-19. The data were produced by immunoSEQ multiplex PCR, yet TCRdb's version contains in-frame clones alone and is incomplete. The table has under 200,000 clones, 75% to 90% seen once. Sequenced input: PBMCs or T cells enriched from blood (not recorded which). The source of these receptors is a woman between 45 and 65 years old who had recovered from COVID-19.

This chain uses TRBV28 with TRBJ1-1, with D possibly TRBD1 on 5 matching bases. The CDR3 spans 15 residues. Trimming left V 6 bases short and J 3 bases short, with 17 bases between. CDR1 is MDHEN, CDR2 SYDVKM, per germline. The CDR3 here is CASSSSGGGDTEAFF. The CDR3 region has the DNA TGTGCCAGCAGCTCGTCTGGAGGAGGGGACACTGAAGCTTTCTTT.

The rearrangement joins TRBV7-9 to TRBJ1-2; 10 bases match TRBD1. The germline gives CDR1 SEHNR, CDR2 FQNEAQ (reference sequence). With V trimmed by 5 bases and J by 5 bases, 5 bases remained unmatched. The CDR3 covers 14 residues. CDR3 in DNA: TGTGCCAGCAGCGCGACAGGGGGCGCTTATGGCTACACCTTC. It translates to CASSATGGAYGYTF.

This clone was counted at least ten times. V and J are TRBV7-9 and TRBJ1-1, with D hard to call. The length of the CDR3 is 15 residues. The germline V gene encodes CDR1 SEHNR and CDR2 FQNEAQ (reference sequence). Trimming left V 1 base short and J 0 bases short, with 9 bases between. DNA of the CDR3: TGTGCCAGCAGCTTAGTTTCGGGGATGAACACTGAAGCTTTCTTT. Translated, it gives CASSLVSGMNTEAFF.

The chain couples TRBV19 to TRBJ1-6; 7 bases align to TRBD1. J gave up 10 bases and V 6 bases, and 6 bases lay outside the gene matches. Germline V gives CDR1 LNHDA, CDR2 SQIVND (reference sequence). The CDR3 is 13 residues long. CDR3 in amino acids: CASRINRGSPLHF. The CDR3 coding sequence is TGTGCCAGTAGAATTAACAGGGGATCACCCCTCCACTTT.

V gene TRBV19 combines with J gene TRBJ1-3, with D unclear. In germline, CDR1 is LNHDA, CDR2 SQIVND (reference sequence). The CDR3 has 16 amino acids. Trimming took off 2 bases at V and 4 bases at J, with 15 bases between the two ends. The CDR3 reads CASSISPRLYGNTIYF. CDR3 DNA: TGTGCCAGTAGTATAAGTCCCAGGCTCTACGGAAACACCATATATTTT.

The gene calls are TRBV5-8 and TRBJ1-5; perhaps TRBD1 as D (5 bases). The V gene lost 3 bases and the J gene lost 0 bases, with 19 bases spanning the gap. The CDR3 length is 18 residues. CDR1 and CDR2 (germline): SGHTS, YDEGEE. The DNA of the CDR3 is TGTGCCAGCAGCTCGGGGGGTTTGGCAGCGTCTAGCAATCAGCCCCAGCATTTT. Its translation is CASSSGGLAASSNQPQHF. The complete variable domain, with remaining parts taken from reference TRBV5-8 and TRBJ1-5, reads EAGVTQSPTHLIKTRGQQATLRCSPISGHTSVYWYQQALGLGLQFLLWYDEGEERNRGNFPPRFSGRQFPNYSSELNVNALELEDSALYLCASSSGGLAASSNQPQHFGDGTRLSIL.

The chain is built from TRBV5-1 and TRBJ1-4; no clear D gene. CDR1 SGHRS and CDR2 YFSETQ come from the germline V gene. V lost 2 bases to trimming and J lost 5 bases, with 10 bases between them. CDR3 length equals 14 residues. This CDR3 reads CASSFRVWNEKLFF. CDR3 nucleotides: TGCGCCAGCAGCTTCCGGGTGTGGAATGAAAAACTGTTTTTT.

The V call is TRBV18, the J call TRBJ2-5; possible D gene TRBD2, 5 bases. The CDR3 loop spans 13 amino acids. Deletions cut 3 bases from V and 5 bases from J, with 10 bases between. Germline CDR1 reads KGHSH; CDR2 reads LQKENI. Written as DNA, the CDR3 is TGTGCCAGCTCACCCGGGAATGGGGAGACCCAGTACTTC. It encodes CASSPGNGETQYF. The whole variable domain, remainder taken from reference TRBV18 and TRBJ2-5, is NAGVMQNPRHLVRRRGQEARLRCSPMKGHSHVYWYRQLPEEGLKFMVYLQKENIIDESGMPKERFSAEFPKEGPSILRIQQVVRGDSAAYFCASSPGNGETQYFGPGTRLLVL.

The DNA for the CDR3 is TGCGCCAGCAGCCCGGGGACAGGGGCTCGGGAGCAGTACGTC. This sequence encodes CASSPGTGAREQYV. The gene calls are TRBV5-1 and TRBJ2-7; TRBD1 agrees at 10 bases. The CDR3 totals 14 residues. V gave up 4 bases and J gave up 7 bases; unmatched junction bases: 8. Germline V gene lookup returns CDR1 SGHRS and CDR2 YFSETQ.

Only a few counts were recorded for this clone. V usage is TRBV7-9 and J usage is TRBJ1-4; D possibly corresponds to TRBD1 (6 bases). There are 15 residues in the CDR3. Germline CDR1 is SEHNR and CDR2 is FQNEAQ (reference sequence). V dropped 1 base and J dropped 0 bases, with 6 bases sitting between them. CDR3 residues: CASSLGTATNEKLFF. DNA of the CDR3: TGTGCCAGCAGCTTAGGGACAGCAACTAATGAAAAACTGTTTTTT.